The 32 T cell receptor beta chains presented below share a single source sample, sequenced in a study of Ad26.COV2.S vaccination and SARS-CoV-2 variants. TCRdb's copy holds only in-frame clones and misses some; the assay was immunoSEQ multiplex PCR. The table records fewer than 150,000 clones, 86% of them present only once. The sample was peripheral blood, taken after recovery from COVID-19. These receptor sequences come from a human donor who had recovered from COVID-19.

This CDR3 reads CASNLAGGYEQYF. The CDR3 nucleotides read TGCGCCAGCAATCTAGCGGGGGGCTACGAGCAGTACTTC. This rearrangement joins TRBV10-2 to TRBJ2-7; 11 nucleotides match TRBD2. The CDR3 contains 13 residues. Germline CDR1 WSHSY, CDR2 SAAADI. Trimming at V came to 7 bases and at J to 3 bases, leaving 2 bases not matched to a gene.

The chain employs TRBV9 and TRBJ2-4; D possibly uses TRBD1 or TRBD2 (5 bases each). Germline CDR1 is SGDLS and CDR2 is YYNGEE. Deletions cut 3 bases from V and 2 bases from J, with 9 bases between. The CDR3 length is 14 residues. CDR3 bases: TGTGCCAGCAGCGGGCAGGGACCCAAAAACATTCAGTACTTC. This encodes CASSGQGPKNIQYF.

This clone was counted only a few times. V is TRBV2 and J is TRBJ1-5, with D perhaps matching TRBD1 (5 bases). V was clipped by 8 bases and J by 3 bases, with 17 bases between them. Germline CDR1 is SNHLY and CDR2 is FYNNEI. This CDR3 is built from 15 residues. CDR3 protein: CASGRGSRDNQPQHF. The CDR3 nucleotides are TGTGCCAGCGGTCGGGGCTCCAGGGACAATCAGCCCCAGCATTTT.

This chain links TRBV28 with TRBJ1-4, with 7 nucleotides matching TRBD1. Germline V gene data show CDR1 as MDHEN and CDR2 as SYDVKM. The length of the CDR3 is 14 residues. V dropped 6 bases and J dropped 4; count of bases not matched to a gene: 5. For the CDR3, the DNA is TGTGCCAGCAGCCTTCACAGGGGTAATGAAAAACTGTTTTTT. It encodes CASSLHRGNEKLFF.

The CDR3 sequence: CASRGPEQFF. CDR3 DNA: TGTGCCAGTCGGGGACCTGAGCAGTTCTTC. V and J are TRBV19 and TRBJ2-1; either TRBD1 or TRBD2 may fit D (5 bases each). The CDR3 totals 10 residues. Trimming stripped 8 bases from V and 9 bases from J, with 8 bases between. CDR1 LNHDA and CDR2 SQIVND come from the germline V gene (reference sequence).

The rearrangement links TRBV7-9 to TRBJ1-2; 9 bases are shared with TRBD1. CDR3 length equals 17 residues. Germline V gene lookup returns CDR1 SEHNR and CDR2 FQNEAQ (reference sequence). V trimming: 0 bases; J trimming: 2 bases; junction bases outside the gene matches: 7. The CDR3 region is CASSLAAGQGNNYGYTF. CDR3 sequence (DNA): TGTGCCAGCAGCTTAGCTGCCGGACAGGGGAACAACTATGGCTACACCTTC.

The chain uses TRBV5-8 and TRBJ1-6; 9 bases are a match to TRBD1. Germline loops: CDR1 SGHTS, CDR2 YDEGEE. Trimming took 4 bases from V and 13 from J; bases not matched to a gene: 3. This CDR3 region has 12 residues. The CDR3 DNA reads TGTGCCAGCAGCATCGGGACAGGGCCCCTCCACTTT. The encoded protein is CASSIGTGPLHF. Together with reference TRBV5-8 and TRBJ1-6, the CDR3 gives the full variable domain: EAGVTQSPTHLIKTRGQQATLRCSPISGHTSVYWYQQALGLGLQFLLWYDEGEERNRGNFPPRFSGRQFPNYSSELNVNALELEDSALYLCASSIGTGPLHFGNGTRLTVT.

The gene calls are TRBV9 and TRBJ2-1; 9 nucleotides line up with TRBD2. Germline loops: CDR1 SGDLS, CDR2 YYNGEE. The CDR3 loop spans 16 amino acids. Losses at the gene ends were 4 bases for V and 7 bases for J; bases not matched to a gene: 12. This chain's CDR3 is CASSTSSGGRGNEQFF. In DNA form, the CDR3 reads TGTGCCAGCAGCACAAGTAGCGGGGGCCGGGGGAATGAGCAGTTCTTC.

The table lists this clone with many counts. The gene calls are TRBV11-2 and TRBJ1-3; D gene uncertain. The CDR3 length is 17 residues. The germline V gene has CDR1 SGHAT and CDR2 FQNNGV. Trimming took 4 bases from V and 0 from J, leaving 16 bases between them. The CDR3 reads CASSSYRSDLSGNTIYF. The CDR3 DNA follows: TGTGCCAGCAGCTCCTATCGGTCAGACCTCTCTGGAAACACCATATATTTT.

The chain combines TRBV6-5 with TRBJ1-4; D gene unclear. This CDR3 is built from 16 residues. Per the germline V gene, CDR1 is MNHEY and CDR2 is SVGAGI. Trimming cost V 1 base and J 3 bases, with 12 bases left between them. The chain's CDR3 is CASSYYLDFANEKLFF. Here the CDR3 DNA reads TGTGCCAGCAGTTACTATTTAGATTTCGCTAATGAAAAACTGTTTTTT.

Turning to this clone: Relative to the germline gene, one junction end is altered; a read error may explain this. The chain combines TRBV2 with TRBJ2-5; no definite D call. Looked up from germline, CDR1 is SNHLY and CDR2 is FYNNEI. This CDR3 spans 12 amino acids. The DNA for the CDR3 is TGTGCCAGCAGTCCGACCCAAGGGACCCAGTACTTC. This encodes CASSPTQGTQYF.

CDR3 coding DNA: TGTGCCATCAGACGACAGGACTCCTACGAGCAGTACTTC. Its protein is CAIRRQDSYEQYF. This chain links TRBV10-3 with TRBJ2-7; tentative D call: TRBD1 (6 bases). Germline V gene sequence: CDR1 ENHRY, CDR2 SYGVKD. The CDR3 is 13 residues long. V was cut by 6 bases and J by 0 bases, with 9 bases left in between.

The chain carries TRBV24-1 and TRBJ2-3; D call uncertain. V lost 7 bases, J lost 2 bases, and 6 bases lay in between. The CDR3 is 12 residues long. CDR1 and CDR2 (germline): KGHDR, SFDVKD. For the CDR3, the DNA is TGTGCCACCAGATCTACCACAGATACGCAGTATTTT. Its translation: CATRSTTDTQYF.

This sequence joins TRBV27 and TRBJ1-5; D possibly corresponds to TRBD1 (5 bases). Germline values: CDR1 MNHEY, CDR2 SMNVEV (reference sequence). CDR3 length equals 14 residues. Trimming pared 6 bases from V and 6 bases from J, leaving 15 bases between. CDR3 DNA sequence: TGTGCCAGCAGCCCCTCGGGGGGAGGTCAGCCCCAGCATTTT. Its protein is CASSPSGGGQPQHF.

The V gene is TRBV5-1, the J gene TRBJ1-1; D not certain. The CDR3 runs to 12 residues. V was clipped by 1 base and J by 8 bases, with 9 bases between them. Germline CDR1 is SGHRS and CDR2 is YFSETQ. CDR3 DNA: TGCGCCAGCAGCTTGCGAGGGTGGGAAGCTTTCTTT. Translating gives CASSLRGWEAFF.

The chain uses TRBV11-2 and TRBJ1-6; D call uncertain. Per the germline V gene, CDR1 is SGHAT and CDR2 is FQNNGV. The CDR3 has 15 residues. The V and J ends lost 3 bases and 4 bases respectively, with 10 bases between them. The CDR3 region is CASSFGRTYNSPLHF. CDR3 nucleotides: TGTGCCAGCAGCTTCGGACGGACTTATAATTCACCCCTCCACTTT.

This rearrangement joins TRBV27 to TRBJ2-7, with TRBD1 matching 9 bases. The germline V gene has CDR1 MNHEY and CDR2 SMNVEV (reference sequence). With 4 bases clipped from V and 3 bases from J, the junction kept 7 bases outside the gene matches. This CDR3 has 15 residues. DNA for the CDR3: TGTGCCAGCAGTTCCACCGGGACAGGGATCTACGAGCAGTACTTC. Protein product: CASSSTGTGIYEQYF.

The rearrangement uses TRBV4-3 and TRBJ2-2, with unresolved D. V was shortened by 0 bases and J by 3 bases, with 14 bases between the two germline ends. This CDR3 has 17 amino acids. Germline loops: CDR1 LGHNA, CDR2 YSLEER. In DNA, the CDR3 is TGCGCCAGCAGCCAAGATAGGGAACAGCCACACACCGGGGAGCTGTTTTTT. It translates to CASSQDREQPHTGELFF.

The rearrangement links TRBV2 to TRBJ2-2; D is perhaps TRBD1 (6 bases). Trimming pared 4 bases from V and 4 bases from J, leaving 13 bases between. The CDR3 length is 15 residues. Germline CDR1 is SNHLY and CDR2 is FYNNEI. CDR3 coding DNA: TGTGCCAGCAGTGGAACAGGGACGCCCACCGGGGAGCTGTTTTTT. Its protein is CASSGTGTPTGELFF.

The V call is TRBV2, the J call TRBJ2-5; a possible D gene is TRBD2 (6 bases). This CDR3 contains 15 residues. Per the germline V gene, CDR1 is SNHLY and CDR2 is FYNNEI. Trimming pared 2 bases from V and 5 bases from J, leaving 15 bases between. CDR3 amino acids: CASSESSRGEETQYF. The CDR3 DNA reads TGTGCCAGCAGTGAATCCTCGCGGGGCGAGGAGACCCAGTACTTC.

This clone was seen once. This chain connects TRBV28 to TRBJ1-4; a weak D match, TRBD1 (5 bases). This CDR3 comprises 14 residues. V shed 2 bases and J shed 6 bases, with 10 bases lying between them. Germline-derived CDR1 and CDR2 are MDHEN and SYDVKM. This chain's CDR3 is CASSLPGRHEKLFF. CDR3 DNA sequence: TGTGCCAGCAGTTTACCAGGGAGGCATGAAAAACTGTTTTTT. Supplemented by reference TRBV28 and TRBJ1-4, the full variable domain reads DVKVTQSSRYLVKRTGEKVFLECVQDMDHENMFWYRQDPGLGLRLIYFSYDVKMKEKGDIPEGYSVSREKKERFSLILESASTNQTSMYLCASSLPGRHEKLFFGSGTQLSVL.

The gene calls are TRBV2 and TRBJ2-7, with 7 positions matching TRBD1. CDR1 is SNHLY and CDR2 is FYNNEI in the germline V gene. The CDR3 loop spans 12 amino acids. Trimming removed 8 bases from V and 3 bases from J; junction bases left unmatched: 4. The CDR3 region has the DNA TGTGCCAGCGGGCAGGGGGTCTACGAGCAGTACTTC. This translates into CASGQGVYEQYF.

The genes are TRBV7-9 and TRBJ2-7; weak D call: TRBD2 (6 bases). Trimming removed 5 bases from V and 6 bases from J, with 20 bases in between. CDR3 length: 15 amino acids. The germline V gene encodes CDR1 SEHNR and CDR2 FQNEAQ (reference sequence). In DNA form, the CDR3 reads TGTGCCAGCAGCCTCTGGGCAGACTTGGAGGGCGAGCAGTACTTC. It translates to CASSLWADLEGEQYF.

The CDR3 DNA follows: TGTGCCAGCATTTCAGTTTACAGCTCCTACAATGAGCAGTTCTTC. Translated: CASISVYSSYNEQFF. The V and J genes are TRBV6-5 and TRBJ2-1; D gene unclear. Germline V lookup: CDR1 MNHEY, CDR2 SVGAGI. The CDR3 has 15 amino acids. Trimming pared 7 bases from V and 0 bases from J, leaving 13 bases between.

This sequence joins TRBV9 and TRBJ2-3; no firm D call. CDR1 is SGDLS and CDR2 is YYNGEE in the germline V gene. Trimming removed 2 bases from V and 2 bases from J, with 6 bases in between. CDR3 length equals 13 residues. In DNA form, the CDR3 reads TGTGCCAGCAGCGTTGATCTCACAGATACGCAGTATTTT. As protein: CASSVDLTDTQYF.

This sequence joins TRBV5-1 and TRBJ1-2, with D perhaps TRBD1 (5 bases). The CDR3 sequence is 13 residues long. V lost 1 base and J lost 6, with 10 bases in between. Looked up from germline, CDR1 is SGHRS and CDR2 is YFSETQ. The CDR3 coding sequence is TGCGCCAGCAGCTTGTTCCAGGGCGATGGCTACACCTTC. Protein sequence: CASSLFQGDGYTF. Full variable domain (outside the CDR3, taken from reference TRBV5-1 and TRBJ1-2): KAGVTQTPRYLIKTRGQQVTLSCSPISGHRSVSWYQQTPGQGLQFLFEYFSETQRNKGNFPGRFSGRQFSNSRSEMNVSTLELGDSALYLCASSLFQGDGYTFGSGTRLTVV.

The CDR3 here is CASSVGGGGNTIYF. CDR3 bases: TGTGCCAGCAGCGTAGGTGGCGGGGGAAACACCATATATTTT. The chain links TRBV9 to TRBJ1-3; D not resolved. V was clipped by 0 bases and J by 4 bases, with 8 bases between them. The CDR3 covers 14 residues. Per germline, CDR1 SGDLS and CDR2 YYNGEE.

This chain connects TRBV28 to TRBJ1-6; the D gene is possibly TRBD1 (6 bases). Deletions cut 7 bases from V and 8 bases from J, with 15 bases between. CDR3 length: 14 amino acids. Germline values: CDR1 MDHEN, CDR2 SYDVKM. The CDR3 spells CASKGGQQHSPLHF. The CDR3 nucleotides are TGTGCCAGCAAAGGCGGACAGCAACATTCACCCCTCCACTTT. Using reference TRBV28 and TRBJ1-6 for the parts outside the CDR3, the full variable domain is DVKVTQSSRYLVKRTGEKVFLECVQDMDHENMFWYRQDPGLGLRLIYFSYDVKMKEKGDIPEGYSVSREKKERFSLILESASTNQTSMYLCASKGGQQHSPLHFGNGTRLTVT.

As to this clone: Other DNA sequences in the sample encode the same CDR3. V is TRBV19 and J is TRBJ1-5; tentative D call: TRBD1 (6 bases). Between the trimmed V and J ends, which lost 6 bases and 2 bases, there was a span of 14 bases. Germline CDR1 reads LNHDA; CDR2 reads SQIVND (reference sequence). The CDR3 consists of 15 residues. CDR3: CASSGTPHGNQPQHF. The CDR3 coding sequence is TGTGCCAGTAGCGGGACACCCCATGGCAATCAGCCCCAGCATTTT.

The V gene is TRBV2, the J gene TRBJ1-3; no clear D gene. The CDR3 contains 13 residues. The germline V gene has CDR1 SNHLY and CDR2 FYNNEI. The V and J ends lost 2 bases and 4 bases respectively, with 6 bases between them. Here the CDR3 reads CASSEWKGNTIYF. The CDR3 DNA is TGTGCCAGCAGTGAATGGAAGGGAAACACCATATATTTT.

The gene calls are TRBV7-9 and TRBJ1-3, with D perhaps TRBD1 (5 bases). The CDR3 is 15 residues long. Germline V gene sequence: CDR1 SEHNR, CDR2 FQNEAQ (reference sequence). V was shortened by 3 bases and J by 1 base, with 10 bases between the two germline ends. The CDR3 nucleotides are TGTGCCAGCAGCTTCTCTCGGGGGTCTGGAAACACCATATATTTT. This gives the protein CASSFSRGSGNTIYF.

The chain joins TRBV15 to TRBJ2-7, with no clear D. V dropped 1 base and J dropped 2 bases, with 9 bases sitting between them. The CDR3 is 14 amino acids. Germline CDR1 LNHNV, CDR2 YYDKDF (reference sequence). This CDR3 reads CATSRADGPYEQYF. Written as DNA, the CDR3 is TGTGCCACCAGCAGAGCGGACGGACCCTACGAGCAGTACTTC.